One sample yielded the 9 T cell receptor beta chains listed below, sequenced in a study of T-cell memory formation after mild COVID-19. TCRdb analysed the 5' RACE reads with MiXCR anew, one entry per CDR3 protein. The sample includes 270,000 or so distinct CDR3 sequences, more than 15% of them seen just once. What was sequenced was PBMCs or a T cell subset sorted from them (not recorded which). All receptors derive from a man aged 18 to 35 who had mild COVID-19 (a few samples of this study predate the infection). Cell type and time point are not known.

CDR3 nucleotide sequence: TGTGCCAGCAGCTTTCTGGACAGGGGGTCCGGCTACACCTTC. Translating gives CASSFLDRGSGYTF. The V gene is TRBV11-2, the J gene TRBJ1-2; 10 nucleotides agree with TRBD1. There are 14 residues in the CDR3. Germline V CDR1 and CDR2: SGHAT, FQNNGV. The junction had 6 bases not matched to a gene; V was cut back by 3 bases and J by 8 bases.

The chain links TRBV5-6 to TRBJ1-2; D is undetermined. Trimming took off 4 bases at V and 8 bases at J, with 18 bases between the two ends. Germline assignment: CDR1 SGHDT and CDR2 YYEEEE. The CDR3 length is 14 residues. The CDR3 loop is CASSPSDSGAGYTF. The CDR3 nucleotides read TGTGCCAGCAGCCCGTCAGACTCCGGAGCGGGCTACACCTTC. The full variable domain, rest sourced from reference TRBV5-6 and TRBJ1-2, is DAGVTQSPTHLIKTRGQQVTLRCSPKSGHDTVSWYQQALGQGPQFIFQYYEEEERQRGNFPDRFSGHQFPNYSSELNVNALLLGDSALYLCASSPSDSGAGYTFGSGTRLTVV.

This chain uses TRBV5-6 with TRBJ2-1; TRBD2 is a possible D gene (6 bases). Trimming removed 4 bases from V and 9 bases from J, with 20 bases in between. This CDR3 has 15 residues. Germline V CDR1 and CDR2: SGHDT, YYEEEE. The CDR3, as DNA: TGTGCCAGCAGCACAGTGAGCGGGCGGCGGGGTGAGCAGTTCTTC. Protein sequence: CASSTVSGRRGEQFF.

This clonotype was observed a few times. The chain is built from TRBV7-9 and TRBJ2-1, with D uncertain. The ends were cut back, 5 bases at V and 6 bases at J, with 11 bases in the middle. CDR1 and CDR2 from the germline V gene are SEHNR and FQNEAQ (reference sequence). The CDR3 sequence is 13 residues long. The CDR3 spells CASSPALRNEQFF. The CDR3 nucleotides are TGTGCCAGCAGCCCCGCGCTCCGCAATGAGCAGTTCTTC.

This clonotype was counted a few times. The CDR3 region is CASSLGQGDEQYV. DNA for the CDR3: TGCGCCAGCAGCCTGGGACAGGGGGACGAGCAGTACGTC. The chain employs TRBV5-1 and TRBJ2-7, with TRBD1 matching 11 bases. Germline assignment: CDR1 SGHRS and CDR2 YFSETQ. CDR3 length equals 13 residues. V lost 4 bases to trimming and J lost 5 bases; unmatched junction nucleotides: 2.

The V and J genes are TRBV4-2 and TRBJ1-6; perhaps TRBD1 as D (6 bases). Trimming pared 1 base from V and 7 bases from J, leaving 14 bases between. The germline CDR1 and CDR2 sequences are LGHNA and YNFKEQ. The CDR3 loop spans 16 amino acids. The CDR3 DNA sequence: TGTGCCAGCAGCCAAGCCGGGGGGGGCGGCAATTCACCCCTCCACTTT. Translated, it gives CASSQAGGGGNSPLHF.

This chain connects TRBV12-5 to TRBJ1-1; D gene unclear. The CDR3 has 16 amino acids. The germline CDR1 and CDR2 sequences are LGHNT and FRNRAP. V lost 0 bases, J lost 1 base, and 12 bases lay in between. The CDR3 DNA follows: TGTGCTAGTGGTTTGGTACGCGGAAGCCAGAACACTGAAGCTTTCTTT. Its translation: CASGLVRGSQNTEAFF. The full variable domain, rest sourced from reference TRBV12-5 and TRBJ1-1, is DARVTQTPRHKVTEMGQEVTMRCQPILGHNTVFWYRQTMMQGLELLAYFRNRAPLDDSGMPKDRFSAEMPDATLATLKIQPSEPRDSAVYFCASGLVRGSQNTEAFFGQGTRLTVV.

This clonotype turned up a few times. The V and J genes are TRBV3-1 and TRBJ1-1, with D uncertain. Between the trimmed V and J ends, which lost 3 bases and 0 bases, there was a span of 5 bases. The germline V gene encodes CDR1 LGHDT and CDR2 YNNKEL (reference sequence). The CDR3 length is 13 residues. Here the CDR3 reads CASSQILNTEAFF. Written as DNA, the CDR3 is TGTGCCAGCAGCCAGATCCTGAACACTGAAGCTTTCTTT.

This clonotype has only a few counts. The chain carries TRBV7-3 and TRBJ2-3; 13 bases match TRBD2. The ends lost 5 bases at V and 6 bases at J; junction bases unmatched: 8. The germline CDR1 and CDR2 sequences are SGHTA and FQGTGA. The CDR3 is 16 amino acids. As DNA, the CDR3 is TGTGCCAGCAGCCCGCGTCCGGGACTAGCGGGGGATACGCAGTATTTT. This gives the protein CASSPRPGLAGDTQYF.